The subject of this entry is one T cell receptor beta chain. This clonotype was detected ten times or more. Its recognized antigen is unknown. The sample holds no much larger clone one base away, and base qualities are not on file. The method behind the library was 5' RACE. TCRdb names Illumina HiSeq 2000 as the instrument used. A universal primer binding site was added through template switching, and the final cDNA carried a unique molecular identifier so that TCR cDNA molecules could be counted accurately. Specific primers in the conserved constant-segment region were used to synthesize first-strand cDNA for TCR alpha and beta chains. To control for contamination, every cDNA library carried two barcodes: a SMART-Mk sample barcode plus Illumina barcodes. Two successive PCR steps introduced TruSeq adapter sequences along with Illumina sample barcodes. The Illumina HiSeq platform was used with custom primers to sequence TCR alpha and beta cDNA libraries. In the authors' own workflow: MiGEC processed the raw reads to extract unique molecular identifiers, while MiXCR was used to determine the CDR3 positions. For each individual, recombination models were inferred using an EM algorithm with the repgenHMM and IGoR tools. The tcR package in R was used for shared clonotype analysis, with sharing normalized by the product of cloneset sizes. Out-of-frame nonproductive sequences were analyzed to study raw recombination free of thymic and clonal selection effects. The public reads were run again by TCRdb, first through fastp at Q25 and then through MiXCR, and only productive beta chains were kept. Rows with a matching CDR3 protein are joined into one entry that keeps the most common DNA and genes. None of the V and J calls come from the authors' own analysis; TCRdb made them. The sample data list roughly 630,000 distinct CDR3 sequences, and less than 9% of these were observed just once. In total, the top ten clones hold around 1.6% of the sample.

The data belong to a study of identical twins (dated by TCRdb to the mid-2010s). Context from the whole study: To test whether fetal clonotypes persist, the study used deep sequencing on TCR alpha and beta repertoires from monozygotic twins, unrelated adults of various ages, and cord blood. Replicate twin experiments were performed at different times using different library preparation protocols to rule out contamination. Here is what the overall study found, with its caveats: Out-of-frame TCR alpha sharing in monozygotic twins was systematically underestimated by recombination models, whereas sharing between unrelated individuals was in agreement with the recombination models. Because the same donors could not be followed over many years, conclusions were based on cross-sectional statistical analysis. Fewer insertions were carried by abundant cord blood beta clonotypes, a similar but weaker trend appeared in young adult naive repertoires, and no such trend appeared in memory repertoires. Zero-insertion analyses could be partly confounded by invariant T cells such as MAIT and iNKT, though diverse VJ usage argued against such confounding for most clonotypes. A weaker excess of twin sharing was found in beta out-of-frame sequences because the signal-to-noise ratio was lowered by fewer shared sequences. Out-of-frame TCR alpha sequences shared between twins showed an excess of low generation-probability sequences compared with coincidental sharing between unrelated individuals.

The CDR3 spans 12 residues, from the cysteine through the phenylalanine. The only DNA kept is the CDR3, 36 bases in frame from the first base. V is pruned by 4 bases and J by 7 bases, leaving 3 bases of the junction without a gene match. CDR1 and CDR2, per the germline V gene, are MGHRA and YSYEKL. Every donor in the study was a healthy Caucasian. The twin cohort comprised three pairs of female monozygotic twins, all aged roughly 18 to 30 years. Peripheral blood mononuclear cells were used as the source from which RNA for TCR libraries was isolated. The data were also submitted as part of a second study, on yellow fever vaccine responses in identical twins. Per that second paper: According to the authors, the vaccine-induced T cell response in identical twins seemed to be partly convergent and partly specific to each individual. In identical twins, the study followed T cell clones that responded to the vaccine with precision.

Specimen: PBMCs. The receptor was derived from a woman aged 18-29 years in good health. The chain was built from TRBV4-1 and TRBJ1-2; 7 of the junction bases match TRBD1. The CDR3 reads CASSRDRSGYTF. The DNA sequence is TGCGCCAGCAGCCGGGACAGATCTGGCTACACCTTC.